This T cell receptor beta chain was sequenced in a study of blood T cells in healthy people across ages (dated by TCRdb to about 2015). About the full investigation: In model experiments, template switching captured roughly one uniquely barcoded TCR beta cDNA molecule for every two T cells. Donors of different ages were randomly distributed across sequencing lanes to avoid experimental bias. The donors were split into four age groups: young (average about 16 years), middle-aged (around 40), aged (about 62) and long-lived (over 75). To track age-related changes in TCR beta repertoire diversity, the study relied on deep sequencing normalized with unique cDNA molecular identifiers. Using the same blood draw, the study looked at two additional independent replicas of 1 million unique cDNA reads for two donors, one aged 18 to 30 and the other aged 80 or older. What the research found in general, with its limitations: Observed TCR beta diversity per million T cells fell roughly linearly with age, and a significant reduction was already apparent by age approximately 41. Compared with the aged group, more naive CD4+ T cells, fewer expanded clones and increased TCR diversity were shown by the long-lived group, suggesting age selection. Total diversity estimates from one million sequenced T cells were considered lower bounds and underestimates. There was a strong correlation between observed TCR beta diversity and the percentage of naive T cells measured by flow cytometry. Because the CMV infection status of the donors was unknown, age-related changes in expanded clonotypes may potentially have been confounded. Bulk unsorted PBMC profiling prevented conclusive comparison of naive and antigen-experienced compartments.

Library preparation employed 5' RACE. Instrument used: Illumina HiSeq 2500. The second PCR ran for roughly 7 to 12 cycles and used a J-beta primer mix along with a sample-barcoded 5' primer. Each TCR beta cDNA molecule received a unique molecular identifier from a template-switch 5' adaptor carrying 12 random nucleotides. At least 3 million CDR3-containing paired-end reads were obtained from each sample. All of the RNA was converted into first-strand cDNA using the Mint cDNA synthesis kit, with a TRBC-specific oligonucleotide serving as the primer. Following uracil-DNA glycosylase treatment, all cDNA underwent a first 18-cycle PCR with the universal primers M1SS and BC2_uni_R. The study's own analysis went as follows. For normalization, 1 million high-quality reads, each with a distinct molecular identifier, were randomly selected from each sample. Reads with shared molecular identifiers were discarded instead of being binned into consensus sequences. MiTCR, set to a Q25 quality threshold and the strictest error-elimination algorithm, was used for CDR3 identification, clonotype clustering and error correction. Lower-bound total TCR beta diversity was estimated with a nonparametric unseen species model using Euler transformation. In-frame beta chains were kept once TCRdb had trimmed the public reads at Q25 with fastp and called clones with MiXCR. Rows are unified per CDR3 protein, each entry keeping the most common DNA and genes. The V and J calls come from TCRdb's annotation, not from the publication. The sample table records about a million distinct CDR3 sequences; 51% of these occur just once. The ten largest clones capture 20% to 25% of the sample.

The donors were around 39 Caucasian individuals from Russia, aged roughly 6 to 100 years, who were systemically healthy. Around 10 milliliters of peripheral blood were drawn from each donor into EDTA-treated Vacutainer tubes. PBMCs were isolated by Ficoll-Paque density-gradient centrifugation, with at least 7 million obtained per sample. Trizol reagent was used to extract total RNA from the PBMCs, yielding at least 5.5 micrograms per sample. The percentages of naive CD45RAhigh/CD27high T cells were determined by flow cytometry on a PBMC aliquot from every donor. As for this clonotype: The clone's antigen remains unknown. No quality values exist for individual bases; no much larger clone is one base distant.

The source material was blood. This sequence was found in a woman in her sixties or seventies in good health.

The bases read TGTGCCAGCAGCGCTAGGACTAGCGCTTCCTACGAGCAGTACTTC. It is translated as CASSARTSASYEQYF. The chain joins TRBV7-9 to TRBJ2-7, and 9 junctional nucleotides match TRBD2. From the cysteine up to the phenylalanine, the CDR3 has a length of 15 residues. The sequence is cut down to CDR3 DNA, 45 bases in frame from base 1. CDR1 and CDR2 are read off the germline V gene (reference sequence) as SEHNR and FQNEAQ. Ends trimmed: V by 5 bases, J by 1 base; bases unmatched to a gene: 6.